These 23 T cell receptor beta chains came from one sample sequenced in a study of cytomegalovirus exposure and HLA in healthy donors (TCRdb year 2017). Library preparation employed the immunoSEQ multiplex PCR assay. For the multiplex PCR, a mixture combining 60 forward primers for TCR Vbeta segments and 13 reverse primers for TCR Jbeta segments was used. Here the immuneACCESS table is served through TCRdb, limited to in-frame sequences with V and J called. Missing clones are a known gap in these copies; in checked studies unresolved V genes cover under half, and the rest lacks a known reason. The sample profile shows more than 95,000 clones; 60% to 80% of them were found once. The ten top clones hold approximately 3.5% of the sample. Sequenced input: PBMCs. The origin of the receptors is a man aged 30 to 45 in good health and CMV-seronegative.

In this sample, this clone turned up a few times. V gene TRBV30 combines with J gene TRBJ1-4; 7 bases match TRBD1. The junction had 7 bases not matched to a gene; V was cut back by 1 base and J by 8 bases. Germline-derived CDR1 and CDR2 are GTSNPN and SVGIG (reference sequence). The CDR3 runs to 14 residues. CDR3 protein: CAWSETGNKEKLFF. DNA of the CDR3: TGTGCCTGGAGTGAGACAGGGAACAAGGAAAAACTGTTTTTT.

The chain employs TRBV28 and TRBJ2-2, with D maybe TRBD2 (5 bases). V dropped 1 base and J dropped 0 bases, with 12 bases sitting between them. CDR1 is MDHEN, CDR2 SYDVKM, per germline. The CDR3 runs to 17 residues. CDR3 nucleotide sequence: TGTGCCAGCAGTTTATATCGGGGAAGTGCGAACACCGGGGAGCTGTTTTTT. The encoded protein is CASSLYRGSANTGELFF.

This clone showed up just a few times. CDR3 in amino acids: CASSLAQPTGELFF. CDR3 coding DNA: TGCGCCAGCAGCTTGGCACAACCCACCGGGGAGCTGTTTTTT. This rearrangement joins TRBV5-1 to TRBJ2-2, with D unclear. CDR1 is SGHRS and CDR2 is YFSETQ in the germline V gene. The CDR3 totals 14 residues. The ends were cut back, 0 bases at V and 4 bases at J, with 7 bases in the middle. The full variable domain, completed using reference TRBV5-1 and TRBJ2-2, is KAGVTQTPRYLIKTRGQQVTLSCSPISGHRSVSWYQQTPGQGLQFLFEYFSETQRNKGNFPGRFSGRQFSNSRSEMNVSTLELGDSALYLCASSLAQPTGELFFGEGSRLTVL.

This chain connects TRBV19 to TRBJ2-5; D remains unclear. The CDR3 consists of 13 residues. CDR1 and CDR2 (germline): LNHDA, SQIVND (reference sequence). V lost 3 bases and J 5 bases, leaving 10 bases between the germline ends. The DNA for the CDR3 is TGTGCCAGTAGTATGGGCTCGTTCGAGACCCAGTACTTC. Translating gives CASSMGSFETQYF.

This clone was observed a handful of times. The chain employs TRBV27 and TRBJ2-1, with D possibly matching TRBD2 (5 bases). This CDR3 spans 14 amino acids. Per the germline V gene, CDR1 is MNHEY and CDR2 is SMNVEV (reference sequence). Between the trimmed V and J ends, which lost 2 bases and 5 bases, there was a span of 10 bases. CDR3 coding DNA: TGTGCCAGCAGTTTAATCGGGATTCACAATGAGCAGTTCTTC. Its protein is CASSLIGIHNEQFF.

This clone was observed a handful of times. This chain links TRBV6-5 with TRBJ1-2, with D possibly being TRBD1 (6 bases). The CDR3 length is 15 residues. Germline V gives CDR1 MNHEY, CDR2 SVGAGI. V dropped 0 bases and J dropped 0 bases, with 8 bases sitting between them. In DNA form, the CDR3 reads TGTGCCAGCAGTTACTCGGACAGAGCTAACTATGGCTACACCTTC. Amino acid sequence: CASSYSDRANYGYTF.

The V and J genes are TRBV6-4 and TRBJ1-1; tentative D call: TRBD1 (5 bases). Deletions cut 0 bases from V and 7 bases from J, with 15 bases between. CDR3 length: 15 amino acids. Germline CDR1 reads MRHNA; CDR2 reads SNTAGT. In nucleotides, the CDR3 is TGTGCCAGCAGTGACTCGATAGTCAGGGCTAGTGAAGCTTTCTTT. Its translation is CASSDSIVRASEAFF.

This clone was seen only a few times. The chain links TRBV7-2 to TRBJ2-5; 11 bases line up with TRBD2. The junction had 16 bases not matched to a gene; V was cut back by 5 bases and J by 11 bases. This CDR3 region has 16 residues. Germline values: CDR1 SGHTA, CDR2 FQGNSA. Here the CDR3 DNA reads TGTGCCAGCAGCCCCACCCTTAGCGGGGGGGGTGGGGAGCAGTACTTC. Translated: CASSPTLSGGGGEQYF.

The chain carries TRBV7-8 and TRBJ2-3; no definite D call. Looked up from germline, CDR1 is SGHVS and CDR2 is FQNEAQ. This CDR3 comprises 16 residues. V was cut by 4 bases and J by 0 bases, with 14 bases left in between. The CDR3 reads CASSSRSPSSTDTQYF. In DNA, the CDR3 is TGTGCCAGCAGCTCGCGGAGTCCGTCTAGCACAGATACGCAGTATTTT.

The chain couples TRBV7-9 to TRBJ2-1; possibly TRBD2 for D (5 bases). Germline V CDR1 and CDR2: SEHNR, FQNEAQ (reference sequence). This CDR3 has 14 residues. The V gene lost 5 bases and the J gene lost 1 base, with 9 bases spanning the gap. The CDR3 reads CASSRESSYNEQFF. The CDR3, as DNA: TGTGCCAGCAGCAGGGAGTCTTCCTACAATGAGCAGTTCTTC.

DNA for the CDR3: TGTGCCAGCAACGGGGGAGGGGTTAACACCGGGGAGCTGTTTTTT. This sequence encodes CASNGGGVNTGELFF. The V gene is TRBV28, the J gene TRBJ2-2; 7 bases are shared with TRBD2. Germline V gene lookup returns CDR1 MDHEN and CDR2 SYDVKM. Trimming cost V 7 bases and J 2 bases; bases outside gene matches: 7. This CDR3 is 15 amino acids long.

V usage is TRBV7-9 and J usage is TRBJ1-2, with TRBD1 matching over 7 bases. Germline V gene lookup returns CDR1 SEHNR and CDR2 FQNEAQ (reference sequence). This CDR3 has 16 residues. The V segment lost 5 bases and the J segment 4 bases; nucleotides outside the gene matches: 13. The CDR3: CASSQRQGRLIYGYTF. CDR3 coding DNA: TGTGCCAGCAGCCAAAGACAGGGTAGATTAATCTATGGCTACACCTTC.

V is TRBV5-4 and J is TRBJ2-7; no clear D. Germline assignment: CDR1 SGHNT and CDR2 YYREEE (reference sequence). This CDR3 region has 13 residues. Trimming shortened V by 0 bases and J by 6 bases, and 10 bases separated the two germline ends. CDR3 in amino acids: CASSLDRRAEQYF. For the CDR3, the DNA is TGTGCCAGCAGCTTGGACCGTCGCGCCGAGCAGTACTTC.

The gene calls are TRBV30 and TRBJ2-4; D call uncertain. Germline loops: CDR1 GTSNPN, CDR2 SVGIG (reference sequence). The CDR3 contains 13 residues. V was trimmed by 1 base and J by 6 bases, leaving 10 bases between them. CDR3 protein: CAWSATTGNIQYF. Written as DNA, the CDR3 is TGTGCCTGGAGTGCTACTACGGGAAACATTCAGTACTTC.

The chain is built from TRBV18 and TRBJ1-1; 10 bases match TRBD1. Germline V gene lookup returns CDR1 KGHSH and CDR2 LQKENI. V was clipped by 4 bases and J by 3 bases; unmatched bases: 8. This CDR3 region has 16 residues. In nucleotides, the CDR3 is TGTGCCAGCTCACTAACCGGGACAGGGGTTTACACTGAAGCTTTCTTT. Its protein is CASSLTGTGVYTEAFF.

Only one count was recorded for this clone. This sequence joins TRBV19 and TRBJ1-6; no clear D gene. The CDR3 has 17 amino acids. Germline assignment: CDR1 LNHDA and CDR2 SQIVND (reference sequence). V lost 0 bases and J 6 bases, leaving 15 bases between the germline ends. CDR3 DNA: TGTGCCAGTAGTATAGATCACGACTTAGATTTTAATTCACCCCTCCACTTT. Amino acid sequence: CASSIDHDLDFNSPLHF.

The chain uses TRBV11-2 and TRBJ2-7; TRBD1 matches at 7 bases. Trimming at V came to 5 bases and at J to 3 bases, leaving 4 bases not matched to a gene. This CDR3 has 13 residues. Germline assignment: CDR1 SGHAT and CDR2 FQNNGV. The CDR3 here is CASSLDRSYEQYF. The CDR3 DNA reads TGTGCCAGCAGCCTGGACAGGAGCTACGAGCAGTACTTC. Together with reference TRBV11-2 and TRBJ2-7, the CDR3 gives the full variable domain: EAGVAQSPRYKIIEKRQSVAFWCNPISGHATLYWYQQILGQGPKLLIQFQNNGVVDDSQLPKDRFSAERLKGVDSTLKIQPAKLEDSAVYLCASSLDRSYEQYFGPGTRLTVT.

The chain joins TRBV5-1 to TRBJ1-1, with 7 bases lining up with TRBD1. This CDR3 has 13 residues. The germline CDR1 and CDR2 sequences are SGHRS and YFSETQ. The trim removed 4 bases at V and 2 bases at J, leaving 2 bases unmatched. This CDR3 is CASSGQVNTEAFF. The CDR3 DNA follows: TGCGCCAGCAGCGGACAGGTAAACACTGAAGCTTTCTTT.

DNA of the CDR3: TGTGCCAGCAGTCGGACTAGCGGGGTGGAGACCCAGTACTTC. Translating gives CASSRTSGVETQYF. The V and J genes are TRBV6-5 and TRBJ2-5; TRBD2 aligns across 12 bases. Trimming removed 5 bases from V and 5 bases from J; junction bases left unmatched: 3. The CDR3 length is 14 residues. Germline V gene data show CDR1 as MNHEY and CDR2 as SVGAGI.

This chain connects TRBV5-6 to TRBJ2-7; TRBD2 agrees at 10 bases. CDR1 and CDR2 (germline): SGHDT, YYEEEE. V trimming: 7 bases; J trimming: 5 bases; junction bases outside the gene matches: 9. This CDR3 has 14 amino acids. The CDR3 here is CASEVAGGIHEQYF. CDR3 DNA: TGTGCCAGCGAGGTAGCGGGGGGAATCCACGAGCAGTACTTC.

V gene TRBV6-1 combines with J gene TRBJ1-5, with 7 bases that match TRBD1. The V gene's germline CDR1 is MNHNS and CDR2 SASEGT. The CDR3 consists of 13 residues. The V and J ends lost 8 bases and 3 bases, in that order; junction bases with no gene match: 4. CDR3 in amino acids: CASEDRVNQPQHF. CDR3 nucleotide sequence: TGTGCCAGCGAAGACAGGGTCAATCAGCCCCAGCATTTT.

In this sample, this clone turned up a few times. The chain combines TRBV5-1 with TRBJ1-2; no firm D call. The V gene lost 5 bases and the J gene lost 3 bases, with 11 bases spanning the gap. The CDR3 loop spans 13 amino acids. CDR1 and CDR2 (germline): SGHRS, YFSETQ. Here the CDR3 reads CASSGDGDYGYTF. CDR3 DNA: TGCGCCAGCAGTGGAGACGGAGACTATGGCTACACCTTC.

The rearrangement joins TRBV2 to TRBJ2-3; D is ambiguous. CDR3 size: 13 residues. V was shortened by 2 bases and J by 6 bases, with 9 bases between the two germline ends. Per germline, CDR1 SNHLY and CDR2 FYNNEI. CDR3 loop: CASSENSRDTQYF. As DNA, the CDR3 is TGTGCCAGCAGTGAAAATTCTAGGGATACGCAGTATTTT.